The TCR beta chain described here comes from a study of blood T cell repertoires in COVID-19. About the research overall: Some COVID-19 samples were acute and others convalescent; all came from the United States, Italy and Spain. T cells, B-cell-depleted T cells, or PBMCs supplied cDNA or gDNA.

This clone was recorded once. Under the authors' procedure: Estimation of nucleated cell counts was performed using reference gene primer amplification. TCRdb's table, derived via immunoSEQ multiplex PCR, lists solely in-frame clones and lacks some. V and J calls plus clone size are reproduced from that table; the DNA served to infer D and trimming. The sample has about 120,000 clones; about 80% are singletons. The ends lost 7 bases at V and 7 bases at J; junction bases unmatched: 6. Germline CDR1 MNHNY, CDR2 SVGAGI (reference sequence). The CDR3 is 14 residues long. This receptor was taken from a woman of 80 years or more with acute or convalescent COVID-19. The specimen sequenced was peripheral blood. The genes are TRBV6-6 and TRBJ1-6, with 8 bases matching TRBD1. The CDR3 loop is CASMPDRGNSPLHF. The CDR3 bases are TGTGCCAGCATGCCTGACAGGGGAAATTCACCCCTCCACTTT.